The rows below give T cell receptor beta chains drawn from one sample of a study of T cells in Graves' hyperthyroidism and ophthalmopathy. One entry per CDR3 protein, called by TCRdb with MiXCR from the multiplex PCR reads. There are approximately 300,000 distinct CDR3 sequences in the sample; approximately 16% occur only once, and approximately 33% lies in the top ten. Sequencing was done on a sample of blood. The receptors originated from a man between 25 and 39 years old with Graves' hyperthyroidism. CDR3s include the opening cysteine and the closing phenylalanine or tryptophan. The order of the fields is CDR3 protein, CDR3 DNA, J gene, clone size, D gene, V gene, CDR3 length. D genes are given only for firm matches. A row's size may be missing; if present it is once, few, many or a size class.

cdr3_aa: CSVGGTDINEQFF; cdr3_nt: TGCAGCGTTGGTGGGACGGACATCAATGAGCAGTTCTTC; j_call: TRBJ2-1; clone_size: few; d_call: -; v_call: TRBV29-1; cdr3_length: 13
cdr3_aa: CASRPPTGPSYEQYF; cdr3_nt: TGTGCCAGCAGGCCTCCCACAGGACCCTCCTACGAGCAGTACTTC; j_call: TRBJ2-7; clone_size: many; d_call: -; v_call: TRBV12-3/TRBV12-4; cdr3_length: 15
cdr3_aa: CASSYGQTSSYEQYF; cdr3_nt: TGTGCCAGCAGTTACGGGCAGACCAGCTCCTACGAGCAGTACTTC; j_call: TRBJ2-7; clone_size: few; d_call: -; v_call: TRBV6-6; cdr3_length: 15
cdr3_aa: CASSQREGLTGELFF; cdr3_nt: TGCGCCAGCAGCCAGCGGGAGGGCCTCACCGGGGAGCTGTTTTTT; j_call: TRBJ2-2; clone_size: -; d_call: TRBD2; v_call: TRBV4-1; cdr3_length: 15
cdr3_aa: CSARDQSGRQVDTQYF; cdr3_nt: TGCAGTGCTAGAGATCAGAGCGGGAGGCAAGTAGATACGCAGTATTTT; j_call: TRBJ2-3; clone_size: -; d_call: TRBD2; v_call: TRBV20-1; cdr3_length: 16
cdr3_aa: CASSYTVQPQHF; cdr3_nt: TGTGCCAGCAGTTATACGGTTCAGCCCCAGCATTTT; j_call: TRBJ1-5; clone_size: -; d_call: -; v_call: TRBV6-2/TRBV6-3; cdr3_length: 12
cdr3_aa: CSVEAQWGETQYF; cdr3_nt: TGCAGCGTTGAGGCTCAGTGGGGGGAGACCCAGTACTTC; j_call: TRBJ2-5; clone_size: few; d_call: -; v_call: TRBV29-1; cdr3_length: 13
cdr3_aa: CSASAAEGWGTESYEQYF; cdr3_nt: TGCAGTGCTAGTGCTGCGGAGGGTTGGGGGACCGAGTCCTACGAGCAGTACTTC; j_call: TRBJ2-7; clone_size: -; d_call: -; v_call: TRBV20-1; cdr3_length: 18
cdr3_aa: CASSWREGSYEQYF; cdr3_nt: TGCGCCAGCAGCTGGCGGGAGGGATCCTACGAGCAGTACTTC; j_call: TRBJ2-7; clone_size: -; d_call: TRBD2; v_call: TRBV5-1; cdr3_length: 14
cdr3_aa: CSASSSGGLDTEAFF; cdr3_nt: TGCAGTGCTAGTAGTTCTGGGGGGCTCGACACTGAAGCTTTCTTT; j_call: TRBJ1-1; clone_size: many; d_call: -; v_call: TRBV20-1; cdr3_length: 15
cdr3_aa: CASSYHARGGGNYGYTF; cdr3_nt: TGTGCCAGCAGTTATCACGCCAGAGGGGGCGGCAACTATGGCTACACCTTC; j_call: TRBJ1-2; clone_size: many; d_call: TRBD1; v_call: TRBV6-1; cdr3_length: 17
cdr3_aa: CASIFRRGSYEQYF; cdr3_nt: TGTGCCAGCATATTTCGCAGGGGATCCTACGAGCAGTACTTC; j_call: TRBJ2-7; clone_size: few; d_call: -; v_call: TRBV6-2/TRBV6-3; cdr3_length: 14
cdr3_aa: CASSQESRGHYGYTF; cdr3_nt: TGTGCCAGCAGCCAAGAAAGCAGGGGTCACTATGGCTACACCTTC; j_call: TRBJ1-2; clone_size: many; d_call: -; v_call: TRBV25-1; cdr3_length: 15
cdr3_aa: CASGGNTEAFF; cdr3_nt: TGTGCCTCCGGGGGTAACACTGAAGCTTTCTTT; j_call: TRBJ1-1; clone_size: many; d_call: -; v_call: TRBV28; cdr3_length: 11
cdr3_aa: CASSLGTGGFRTEAFF; cdr3_nt: TGTGCCAGCAGCCTAGGGACAGGGGGCTTTCGGACTGAAGCTTTCTTT; j_call: TRBJ1-1; clone_size: -; d_call: TRBD1; v_call: TRBV11-2; cdr3_length: 16
cdr3_aa: CASSLSPQGTGYTF; cdr3_nt: TGTGCCAGCAGTTTGTCCCCCCAGGGGACTGGCTACACCTTC; j_call: TRBJ1-2; clone_size: few; d_call: -; v_call: TRBV28; cdr3_length: 14
cdr3_aa: CASSPRGPWEANVLTF; cdr3_nt: TGTGCCAGCAGCCCACGAGGCCCCTGGGAGGCCAACGTCCTGACTTTC; j_call: TRBJ2-6; clone_size: few; d_call: -; v_call: TRBV7-3; cdr3_length: 16
cdr3_aa: CATSDSGREYRDTQYF; cdr3_nt: TGTGCCACCAGTGATTCCGGAAGGGAGTATCGAGATACGCAGTATTTT; j_call: TRBJ2-3; clone_size: many; d_call: -; v_call: TRBV24-1; cdr3_length: 16
cdr3_aa: CASSLADRVEADTQYF; cdr3_nt: TGTGCCAGCAGTTTAGCGGACAGGGTCGAGGCAGATACGCAGTATTTT; j_call: TRBJ2-3; clone_size: few; d_call: TRBD1; v_call: TRBV12-3/TRBV12-4; cdr3_length: 16
cdr3_aa: CASSSLQGTGGKGYGYTF; cdr3_nt: TGTGCCAGCAGCTCGCTCCAAGGGACAGGGGGCAAGGGGTATGGCTACACCTTC; j_call: TRBJ1-2; clone_size: many; d_call: TRBD1; v_call: TRBV11-2; cdr3_length: 18
cdr3_aa: CSVEGGTDDEGYTF; cdr3_nt: TGCAGCGTTGAAGGCGGGACAGATGATGAAGGCTACACCTTC; j_call: TRBJ1-2; clone_size: many; d_call: TRBD1; v_call: TRBV29-1; cdr3_length: 14
cdr3_aa: CASSPRTDNEKLFF; cdr3_nt: TGTGCCAGCTCACCAAGGACGGATAATGAAAAACTGTTTTTT; j_call: TRBJ1-4; clone_size: many; d_call: -; v_call: TRBV18; cdr3_length: 14
cdr3_aa: CSASDGGSTEAFF; cdr3_nt: TGCAGTGCTAGTGACGGGGGCAGCACTGAAGCTTTCTTT; j_call: TRBJ1-1; clone_size: many; d_call: -; v_call: TRBV20-1; cdr3_length: 13
cdr3_aa: CASSFQGQGAGEQYF; cdr3_nt: TGTGCCAGCAGTTTCCAGGGACAGGGGGCGGGAGAGCAGTACTTC; j_call: TRBJ2-7; clone_size: many; d_call: TRBD1; v_call: TRBV6-1; cdr3_length: 15
cdr3_aa: CASSFEGRYGYTF; cdr3_nt: TGTGCCAGCAGTTTTGAGGGGAGGTATGGCTACACCTTC; j_call: TRBJ1-2; clone_size: few; d_call: -; v_call: TRBV27; cdr3_length: 13
cdr3_aa: CASSSRDIPGELFF; cdr3_nt: TGTGCCAGCAGCTCCCGGGACATACCCGGGGAGCTGTTTTTT; j_call: TRBJ2-2; clone_size: -; d_call: -; v_call: TRBV7-3; cdr3_length: 14
cdr3_aa: CASTYPGTSANTGELFF; cdr3_nt: TGTGCCAGCACCTACCCCGGGACTTCCGCGAACACCGGGGAGCTGTTTTTT; j_call: TRBJ2-2; clone_size: -; d_call: -; v_call: TRBV9; cdr3_length: 17